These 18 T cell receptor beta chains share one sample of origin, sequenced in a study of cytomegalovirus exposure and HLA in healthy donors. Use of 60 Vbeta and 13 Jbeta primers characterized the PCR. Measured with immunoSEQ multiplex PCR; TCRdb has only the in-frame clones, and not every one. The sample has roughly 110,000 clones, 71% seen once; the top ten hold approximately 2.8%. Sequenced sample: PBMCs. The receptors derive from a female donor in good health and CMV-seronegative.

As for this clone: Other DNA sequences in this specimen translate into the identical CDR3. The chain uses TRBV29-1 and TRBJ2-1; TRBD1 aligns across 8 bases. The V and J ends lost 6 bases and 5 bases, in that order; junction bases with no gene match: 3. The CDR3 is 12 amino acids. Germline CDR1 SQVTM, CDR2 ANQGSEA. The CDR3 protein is CSVGDRNNEQFF. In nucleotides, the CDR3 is TGCAGCGTCGGGGACAGGAACAATGAGCAGTTCTTC.

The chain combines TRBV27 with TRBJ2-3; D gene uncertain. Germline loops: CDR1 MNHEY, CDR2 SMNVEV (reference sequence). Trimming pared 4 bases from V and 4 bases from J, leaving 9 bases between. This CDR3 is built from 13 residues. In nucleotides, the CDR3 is TGTGCCAGCAGTTGGGCGTGGGCAGATACGCAGTATTTT. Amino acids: CASSWAWADTQYF.

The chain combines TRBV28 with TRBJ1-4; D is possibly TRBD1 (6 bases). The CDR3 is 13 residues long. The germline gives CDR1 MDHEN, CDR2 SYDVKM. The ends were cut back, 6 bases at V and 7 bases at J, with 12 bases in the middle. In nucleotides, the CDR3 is TGTGCCAGCAGGGGCGGGGGCTCTGAAAAACTGTTTTTT. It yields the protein CASRGGGSEKLFF.

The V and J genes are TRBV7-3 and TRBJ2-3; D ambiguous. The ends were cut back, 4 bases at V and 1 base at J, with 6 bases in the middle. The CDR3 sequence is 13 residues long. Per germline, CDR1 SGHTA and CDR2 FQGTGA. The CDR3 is CASSSHGTDTQYF. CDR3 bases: TGTGCCAGCAGCTCCCATGGCACAGATACGCAGTATTTT. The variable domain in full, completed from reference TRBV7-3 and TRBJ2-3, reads GAGVSQTPSNKVTEKGKYVELRCDPISGHTALYWYRQSLGQGPEFLIYFQGTGAADDSGLPNDRFFAVRPEGSVSTLKIQRTERGDSAVYLCASSSHGTDTQYFGPGTRLTVL.

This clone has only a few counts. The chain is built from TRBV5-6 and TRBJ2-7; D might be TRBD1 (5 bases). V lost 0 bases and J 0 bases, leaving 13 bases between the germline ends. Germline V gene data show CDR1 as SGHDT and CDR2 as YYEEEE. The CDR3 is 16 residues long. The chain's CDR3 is CASSLEGAPSSYEQYF. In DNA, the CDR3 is TGTGCCAGCAGCTTGGAAGGGGCCCCGAGCTCCTACGAGCAGTACTTC.

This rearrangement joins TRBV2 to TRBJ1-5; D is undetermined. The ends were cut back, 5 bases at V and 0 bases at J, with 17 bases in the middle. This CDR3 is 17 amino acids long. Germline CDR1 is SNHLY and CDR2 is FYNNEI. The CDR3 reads CASSSLVREGSNQPQHF. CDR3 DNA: TGTGCCAGCAGTTCGTTAGTGAGGGAAGGTAGCAATCAGCCCCAGCATTTT.

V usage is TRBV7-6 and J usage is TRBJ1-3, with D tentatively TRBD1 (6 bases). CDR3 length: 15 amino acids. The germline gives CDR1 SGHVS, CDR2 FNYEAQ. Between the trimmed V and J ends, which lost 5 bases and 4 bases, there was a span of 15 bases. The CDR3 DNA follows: TGTGCCAGCAGCGGCAACAGGGCGCCCGGAAACACCATATATTTT. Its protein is CASSGNRAPGNTIYF.

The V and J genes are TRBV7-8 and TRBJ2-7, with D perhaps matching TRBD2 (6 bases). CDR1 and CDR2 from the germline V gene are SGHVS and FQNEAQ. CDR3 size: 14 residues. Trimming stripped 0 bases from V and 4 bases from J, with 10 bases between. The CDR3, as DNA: TGTGCCAGCAGCTTAGCGGAGGGGAGGTACGAGCAGTACTTC. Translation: CASSLAEGRYEQYF.

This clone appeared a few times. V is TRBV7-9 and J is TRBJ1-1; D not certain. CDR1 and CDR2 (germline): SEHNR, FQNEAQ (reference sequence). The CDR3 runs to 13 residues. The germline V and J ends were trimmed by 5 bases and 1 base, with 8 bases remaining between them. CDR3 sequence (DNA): TGTGCCAGCAGCGGTACAGAGAACACTGAAGCTTTCTTT. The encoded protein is CASSGTENTEAFF.

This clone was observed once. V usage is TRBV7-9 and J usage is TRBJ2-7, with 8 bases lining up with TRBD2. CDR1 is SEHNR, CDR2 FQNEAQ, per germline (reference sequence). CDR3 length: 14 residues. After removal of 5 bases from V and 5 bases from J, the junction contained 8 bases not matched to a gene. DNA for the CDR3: TGTGCCAGCAGCCCTGGGACTAGTGCCGACGAGCAGTACTTC. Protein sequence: CASSPGTSADEQYF.

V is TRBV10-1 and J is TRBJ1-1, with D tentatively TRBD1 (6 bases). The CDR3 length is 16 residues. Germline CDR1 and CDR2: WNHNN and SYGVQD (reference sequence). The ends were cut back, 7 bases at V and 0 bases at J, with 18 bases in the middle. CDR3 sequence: CASTRRKDSMNTEAFF. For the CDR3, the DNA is TGCGCCAGCACCCGACGAAAGGACAGCATGAACACTGAAGCTTTCTTT.

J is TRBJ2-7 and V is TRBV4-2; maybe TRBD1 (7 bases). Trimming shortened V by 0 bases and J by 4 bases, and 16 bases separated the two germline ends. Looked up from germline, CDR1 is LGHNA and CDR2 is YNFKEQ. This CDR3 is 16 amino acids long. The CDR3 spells CASSQEPQGGWYEQYF. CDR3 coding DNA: TGTGCCAGCAGCCAAGAACCCCAGGGGGGATGGTACGAGCAGTACTTC.

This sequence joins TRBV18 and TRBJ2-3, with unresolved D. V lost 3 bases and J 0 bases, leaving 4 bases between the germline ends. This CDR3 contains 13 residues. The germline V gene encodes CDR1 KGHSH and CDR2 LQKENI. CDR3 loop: CASSPLSTDTQYF. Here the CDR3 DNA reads TGTGCCAGCTCACCCCTTAGCACAGATACGCAGTATTTT.

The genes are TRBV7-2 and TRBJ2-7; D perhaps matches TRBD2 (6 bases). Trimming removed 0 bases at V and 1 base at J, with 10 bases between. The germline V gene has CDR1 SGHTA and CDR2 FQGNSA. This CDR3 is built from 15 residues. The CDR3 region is CASSLAGGASYEQYF. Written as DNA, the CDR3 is TGTGCCAGCAGCTTAGCGGGAGGTGCGTCCTACGAGCAGTACTTC. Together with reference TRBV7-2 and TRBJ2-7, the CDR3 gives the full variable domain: GAGVSQSPSNKVTEKGKDVELRCDPISGHTALYWYRQSLGQGLEFLIYFQGNSAPDKSGLPSDRFSAERTGGSVSTLTIQRTQQEDSAVYLCASSLAGGASYEQYFGPGTRLTVT.

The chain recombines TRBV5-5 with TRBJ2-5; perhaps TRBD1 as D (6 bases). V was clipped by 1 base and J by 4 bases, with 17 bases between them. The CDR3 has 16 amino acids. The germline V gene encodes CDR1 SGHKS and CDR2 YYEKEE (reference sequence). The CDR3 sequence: CASSLYGRGTGETQYF. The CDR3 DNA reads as TGTGCCAGCAGCTTGTATGGTAGGGGGACGGGAGAGACCCAGTACTTC. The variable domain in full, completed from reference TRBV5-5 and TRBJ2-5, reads DAGVTQSPTHLIKTRGQQVTLRCSPISGHKSVSWYQQVLGQGPQFIFQYYEKEERGRGNFPDRFSARQFPNYSSELNVNALLLGDSALYLCASSLYGRGTGETQYFGPGTRLLVL.

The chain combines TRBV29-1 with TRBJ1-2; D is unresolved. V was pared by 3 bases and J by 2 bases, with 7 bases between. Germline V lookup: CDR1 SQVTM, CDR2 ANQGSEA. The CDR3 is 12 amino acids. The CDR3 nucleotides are TGCAGCGTTGAGAACGGGAACTATGGCTACACCTTC. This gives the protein CSVENGNYGYTF.

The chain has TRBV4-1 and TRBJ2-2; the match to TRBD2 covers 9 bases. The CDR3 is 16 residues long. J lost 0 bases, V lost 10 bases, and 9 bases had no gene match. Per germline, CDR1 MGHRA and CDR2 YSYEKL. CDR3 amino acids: CATRATSGSNTGELFF. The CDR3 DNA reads TGCGCCACGAGGGCCACTAGCGGGTCGAACACCGGGGAGCTGTTTTTT.

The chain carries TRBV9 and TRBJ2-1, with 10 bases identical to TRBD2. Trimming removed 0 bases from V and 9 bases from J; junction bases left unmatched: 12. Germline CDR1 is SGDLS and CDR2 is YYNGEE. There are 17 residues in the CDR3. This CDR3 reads CASSVEGSLAGVSEQFF. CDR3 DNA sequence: TGTGCCAGCAGCGTAGAAGGAAGTCTAGCGGGAGTCAGTGAGCAGTTCTTC.